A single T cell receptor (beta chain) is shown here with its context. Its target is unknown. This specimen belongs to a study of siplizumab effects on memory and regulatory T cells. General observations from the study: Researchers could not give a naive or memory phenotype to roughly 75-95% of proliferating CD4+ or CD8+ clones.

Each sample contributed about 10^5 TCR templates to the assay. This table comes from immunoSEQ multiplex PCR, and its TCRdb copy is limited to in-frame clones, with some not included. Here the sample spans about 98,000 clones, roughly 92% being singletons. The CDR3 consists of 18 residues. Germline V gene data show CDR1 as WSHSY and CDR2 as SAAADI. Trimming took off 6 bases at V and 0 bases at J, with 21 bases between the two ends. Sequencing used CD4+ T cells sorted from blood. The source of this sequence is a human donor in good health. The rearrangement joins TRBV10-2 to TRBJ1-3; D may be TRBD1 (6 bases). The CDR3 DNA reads TGCGCCAGCAGCCCGCTCCGACAGGCTAGCCCCTCTGGAAACACCATATATTTT. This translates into CASSPLRQASPSGNTIYF.